This T cell receptor beta chain was sequenced during a study of T cell responses to AZD1222 COVID-19 vaccine (dated by TCRdb to about 2021). Background for the entire study: A total of over 230 trial participants underwent TCR sequencing, of whom about 210 received two doses of AZD1222 and around 26 received two doses of the MenACWY control vaccine. Trial participants were enrolled by age into 18-55, 56-69 and 70-plus year subgroups, with roughly 160, 29 and 62 TCR-sequenced participants respectively. General findings and caveats noted by the study authors: Vaccine-associated CD4 TCRs spanned the whole spike protein, with dominant responses in regions 160-218 and 743-854. Participants were mostly white British, with more females than males. The authors suggested clonal diversity may have been underestimated. No day 14 peak-response samples were available, so repertoires were characterized only after the peak T cell response. Conclusions about previously exposed vaccinees are limited because only five to seven AZD1222 recipients were SARS-CoV-2 seropositive at baseline. Reportedly, almost half of the unique spike-specific TCRs recognized epitopes lying outside the regions that are mutated in the B.1.351 and B.1.1.7 variants. The 56-69-year group was small, and its depth increase did not reach significance, likely because of low power. A significant rise in spike-specific TCR breadth and depth was observed after two AZD1222 doses relative to day 0 and relative to MenACWY recipients.

The CDR3 regions of human TCRbeta chains were analyzed by immunosequencing. Under the source paper's analysis protocol: TCRs in the repertoires were compared against a reference library of SARS-CoV-2-specific TCRs that had been generated with the MIRA antigen-specificity platform. Breadth was defined as the fraction of unique TCRs that were SARS-CoV-2-associated. Depth was defined as the fraction of total T cells that were SARS-CoV-2-associated. Using the MIRA data, each spike-specific TCR was assigned both to the spike region to which the TCR was reactive and to a CD4 or CD8 class. Log10-transformed breadth and depth values were compared by one-way ANOVA with Sidak's multiple comparisons tests. Sourced from immuneACCESS, this table was stored by TCRdb with only in-frame sequences that have V and J called. A share of the clones is absent; for the studies checked, an unresolved V gene accounts for under half, and the remainder has no known explanation. V and J calls and clone size are those listed in that table; D and trimming were worked out from the DNA. The sample has fewer than 90,000 clones on record, about 88% of them singletons. The top ten constitute around 6% of the sample.

The time point label for this specimen denotes: about 28 days (+/-7) after the second vaccine dose. AZD1222 recipients whose second dose came at about 4 weeks and those whose second dose came at about 12 weeks were combined into one group, since spike-specific TCR depth and breadth did not differ between the two schedules. Vaccinee samples came from UK trials COV001 and COV002, including a single-blind randomized controlled phase 2/3 trial of AZD1222 (ChAdOx1 nCoV-19) in healthy adults. For TCRbeta chain sequencing, PBMC samples were collected from trial participants at day 0 and at day 28 after the second dose. Via the germline V gene (reference sequence), CDR1 is SEHNR and CDR2 FQNEAQ. V loses 3 bases, J loses 6 bases, and the germline ends lie 14 bases apart. Reading from cysteine to phenylalanine, the CDR3 counts 14 amino acids. Kept here is only the CDR3 DNA, which spans 42 bases and is read in frame from base 1.

Regarding this clone: Its antigen target is currently unknown. Per-nucleotide qualities are absent, and no much larger clonotype sits a single base away.

The rearrangement combines TRBV7-9 with TRBJ1-2, and TRBD1 may be the D gene, going by 6 matching bases. This clonotype was obtained from an adult who received the AZD1222 COVID-19 vaccine. Sequenced material: peripheral blood, taken 28 days after the second AZD1222 dose. The CDR3 here reads CASSFDDRSDGYTF. In nucleotide form, the sequence is TGTGCCAGCAGCTTTGACGACAGGTCAGATGGCTACACCTTC.